Sequencing of this T cell receptor (beta chain) was carried out in a study of blood T cell repertoires in COVID-19. Study summary: The United States, Italy and Spain provided the acute and convalescent COVID-19 samples. The cDNA or gDNA used as material had been derived from T cells, B-cell-depleted T cells, or PBMCs.

V was trimmed by 6 bases and J by 6 bases, leaving 18 bases between them. Germline values: CDR1 WSHSY, CDR2 SAAADI. The CDR3 consists of 14 residues. Study processing details: From reference gene primer amplification, estimates of nucleated cell counts were derived. The assay was immunoSEQ multiplex PCR, and TCRdb's table has in-frame clones only and misses some. V and J calls and clone size are copied from that table; D and trimming were computed from the DNA. The sample yields 25,000 to 35,000 clones, roughly nine tenths seen once. This chain connects TRBV10-2 to TRBJ2-7; the D gene is possibly TRBD2 (6 bases). This sequence originates from a human donor with active COVID-19. The donor label of this sample is uncertain. Material: peripheral blood. The CDR3 coding sequence is TGCGCCAGCAGATCGGGACTTCTATCCCTCGAGCAGTACTTC. Translated: CASRSGLLSLEQYF.